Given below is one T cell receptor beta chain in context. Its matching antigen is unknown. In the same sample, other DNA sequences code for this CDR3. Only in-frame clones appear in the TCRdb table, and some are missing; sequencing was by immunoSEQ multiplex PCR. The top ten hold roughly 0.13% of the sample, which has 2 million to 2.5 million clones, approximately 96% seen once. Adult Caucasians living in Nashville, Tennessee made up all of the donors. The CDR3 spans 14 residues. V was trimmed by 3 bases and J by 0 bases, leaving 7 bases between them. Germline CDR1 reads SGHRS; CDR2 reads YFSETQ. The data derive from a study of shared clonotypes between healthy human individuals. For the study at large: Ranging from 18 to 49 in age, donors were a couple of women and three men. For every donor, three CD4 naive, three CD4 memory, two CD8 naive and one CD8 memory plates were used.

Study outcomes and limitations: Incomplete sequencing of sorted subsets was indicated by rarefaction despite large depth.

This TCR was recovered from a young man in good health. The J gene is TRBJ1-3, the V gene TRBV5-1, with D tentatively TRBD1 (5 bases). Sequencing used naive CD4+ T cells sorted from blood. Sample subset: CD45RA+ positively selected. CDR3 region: CASSSGGSGNTIYF. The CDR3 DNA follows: TGCGCCAGCAGCTCCGGGGGCTCTGGAAACACCATATATTTT.